These 23 T cell receptor beta chains originate from one sample sequenced in a study of blood T cell repertoires in COVID-19. Sequencing was performed with immunoSEQ multiplex PCR; in TCRdb, only in-frame clones are kept and a portion is missing. The sample holds over 130,000 clones; roughly 85% are singletons and the top ten take less than 3%. The specimen was PBMCs or T cells enriched from blood (not recorded which). The receptor source for this set is a woman in her forties or fifties who had recovered from COVID-19.

The gene calls are TRBV6-5 and TRBJ1-1, with 8 bases that match TRBD1. CDR3 size: 15 residues. V shed 6 bases, J shed 1 base, and the junction held 7 bases outside the gene matches. CDR1 MNHEY and CDR2 SVGAGI come from the germline V gene. The CDR3: CASSGQGAGNTEAFF. DNA for the CDR3: TGTGCCAGCAGCGGCCAGGGGGCCGGGAACACTGAAGCTTTCTTT.

This clone was observed a handful of times. The chain couples TRBV13 to TRBJ2-7, with D perhaps matching TRBD1 (5 bases). This CDR3 is built from 15 residues. Germline lookup yields CDR1 PRHDT and CDR2 FYEKMQ (reference sequence). With 4 bases removed from V and 0 bases from J, the gap between germline ends came to 13 bases. CDR3 protein: CASSSLRTLSYEQYF. The CDR3 DNA is TGTGCCAGCAGCTCCCTCAGGACACTCTCCTACGAGCAGTACTTC.

The chain links TRBV12-3 or TRBV12-4 to TRBJ1-1, with a tentative D call TRBD1 (5 bases). The CDR3 has 13 residues. The V end lost 3 bases, the J end lost 5 bases, and 10 bases lay between the germline ends. CDR3: CASSLAGWTEAFF. The CDR3 region has the DNA TGTGCCAGCAGTTTGGCAGGGTGGACTGAAGCTTTCTTT.

This sequence joins TRBV5-1 and TRBJ2-5, with 9 bases that match TRBD2. Germline V gives CDR1 SGHRS, CDR2 YFSETQ. This CDR3 has 15 amino acids. V was pared by 4 bases and J by 4 bases, with 8 bases of the junction left unmatched. CDR3 protein: CASSPSLAGVETQYF. CDR3 in DNA: TGCGCCAGCAGCCCGAGTTTAGCGGGAGTAGAGACCCAGTACTTC.

The V gene is TRBV7-9, the J gene TRBJ2-7; 11 nucleotides line up with TRBD1. Trimming cost V 4 bases and J 1 base; bases outside gene matches: 6. The germline gives CDR1 SEHNR, CDR2 FQNEAQ (reference sequence). There are 16 residues in the CDR3. CDR3 in amino acids: CASSSPGTGGSYEQYF. The CDR3 bases are TGTGCCAGCAGCTCCCCTGGGACAGGGGGTTCCTACGAGCAGTACTTC.

The CDR3 DNA reads as TGTGCCAGCAGCATTTACAGGGTTAGGGGCTATGGCTACACCTTC. Translation: CASSIYRVRGYGYTF. V is TRBV7-2 and J is TRBJ1-2; possible D gene TRBD1, 6 bases. This CDR3 spans 15 amino acids. Trimming removed 5 bases at V and 4 bases at J, with 17 bases between. Germline CDR1 SGHTA, CDR2 FQGNSA.

The chain employs TRBV11-3 and TRBJ2-5; unclear D gene. Between the trimmed V and J ends, which lost 0 bases and 1 base, there was a span of 12 bases. This CDR3 comprises 16 residues. Germline V gene lookup returns CDR1 SGHNT and CDR2 YENEEA. The CDR3 region has the DNA TGTGCCAGCAGCTTAGATCATTTTAGTCCCCAAGAGACCCAGTACTTC. It encodes CASSLDHFSPQETQYF.

This chain connects TRBV29-1 to TRBJ2-1; D remains unclear. From germline, CDR1 is SQVTM and CDR2 ANQGSEA. The CDR3 is 15 residues long. Trimming took 2 bases from V and 1 from J, leaving 12 bases between them. As DNA, the CDR3 is TGCAGCGTTGAAAACCCTCAGGAATCCTACAATGAGCAGTTCTTC. Translated: CSVENPQESYNEQFF.

CDR3 DNA: TGTGCCAGCAGCTACATTGGCGGGGGAGTTGGAGGCGAGCAGTACTTC. Translation: CASSYIGGGVGGEQYF. This chain connects TRBV3-1 (or the pseudogene TRBV3-2) to TRBJ2-7, with 7 bases that match TRBD2. The J segment lost 6 bases and the V segment lost 5 bases, leaving 16 bases of the junction unmatched. Germline assignment: CDR1 LGHDT and CDR2 YNNKEL (reference sequence). This CDR3 comprises 16 residues.

V gene TRBV19 combines with J gene TRBJ1-6; tentative D call: TRBD1 (5 bases). The length of the CDR3 is 15 residues. CDR1 is LNHDA and CDR2 is SQIVND in the germline V gene (reference sequence). Trimming shortened V by 3 bases and J by 9 bases, and 15 bases separated the two germline ends. This CDR3 is CASSIGVQGISPLHF. CDR3 coding DNA: TGTGCCAGTAGTATTGGGGTGCAGGGAATTTCACCCCTCCACTTT. The full variable domain, with the rest looked up from reference TRBV19 and TRBJ1-6, is DGGITQSPKYLFRKEGQNVTLSCEQNLNHDAMYWYRQDPGQGLRLIYYSQIVNDFQKGDIAEGYSVSREKKESFPLTVTSAQKNPTAFYLCASSIGVQGISPLHFGNGTRLTVT.

The table lists this clone with a few counts. This chain uses TRBV3-1 (or the pseudogene TRBV3-2) with TRBJ2-1; a weak D match, TRBD2 (7 bases). Trimming left V 8 bases short and J 9 bases short, with 17 bases between. Germline CDR1 is LGHDT and CDR2 is YNNKEL (reference sequence). The CDR3 is made up of 13 amino acids. CDR3 in amino acids: CASRGGGAGEQFF. The CDR3 DNA follows: TGTGCCAGCCGCGGCGGGGGCGCCGGTGAGCAGTTCTTC.

This clone was counted only a few times. The J gene is TRBJ2-1, the V gene TRBV27, with a tentative D call TRBD2 (5 bases). Between the trimmed V and J ends, which lost 0 bases and 9 bases, there was a span of 15 bases. CDR1 MNHEY and CDR2 SMNVEV come from the germline V gene (reference sequence). There are 15 residues in the CDR3. The chain's CDR3 is CASSLSQRPWGEQFF. CDR3 bases: TGTGCCAGCAGTTTATCCCAGCGGCCCTGGGGTGAGCAGTTCTTC.

The chain has TRBV6-5 and TRBJ1-2, with D unresolved. Trimming shortened V by 8 bases and J by 4 bases, and 8 bases separated the two germline ends. The CDR3 sequence is 11 residues long. The germline gives CDR1 MNHEY, CDR2 SVGAGI. The chain's CDR3 is CASRWSYGYTF. CDR3 nucleotide sequence: TGTGCCAGCCGGTGGTCCTATGGCTACACCTTC.

The V call is TRBV7-9, the J call TRBJ2-7; maybe TRBD1 (6 bases). The CDR3 runs to 15 residues. In germline, CDR1 is SEHNR, CDR2 FQNEAQ (reference sequence). V lost 2 bases to trimming and J lost 0 bases, with 11 bases between them. The CDR3 sequence: CASSLRTGSSYEQYF. CDR3 DNA sequence: TGTGCCAGCAGCTTACGTACAGGGAGCTCCTACGAGCAGTACTTC.

The V call is TRBV7-2, the J call TRBJ2-1, with 8 bases lining up with TRBD2. With 5 bases clipped from V and 0 bases from J, the junction kept 6 bases outside the gene matches. Per the germline V gene, CDR1 is SGHTA and CDR2 is FQGNSA. This CDR3 region has 16 residues. The CDR3 loop reads CASSPIAGPSYNEQFF. In nucleotides, the CDR3 is TGTGCCAGCAGCCCGATAGCGGGGCCCTCCTACAATGAGCAGTTCTTC.

In this sample, this clone turned up many times. The V call is TRBV2, the J call TRBJ2-1, with D hard to call. The germline gives CDR1 SNHLY, CDR2 FYNNEI. The CDR3 sequence is 13 residues long. The V and J ends lost 7 bases and 6 bases respectively, with 13 bases between them. For the CDR3, the DNA is TGTGCCAGCACGCGGCCGCCCCGCAATGAGCAGTTCTTC. It translates to CASTRPPRNEQFF. Looking up the rest from reference TRBV2 and TRBJ2-1 gives the full variable domain: EPEVTQTPSHQVTQMGQEVILRCVPISNHLYFYWYRQILGQKVEFLVSFYNNEISEKSEIFDDQFSVERPDGSNFTLKIRSTKLEDSAMYFCASTRPPRNEQFFGPGTRLTVL.

The chain is built from TRBV7-9 and TRBJ2-1; D might be TRBD1 (6 bases). CDR1 is SEHNR and CDR2 is FQNEAQ in the germline V gene (reference sequence). Deletions cut 8 bases from V and 0 bases from J, with 11 bases between. This CDR3 spans 14 amino acids. The CDR3 DNA reads as TGTGCCAGCGGGGGCCTAAGCTCCTACAATGAGCAGTTCTTC. This sequence encodes CASGGLSSYNEQFF.

This clone was seen only a few times. The rearrangement uses TRBV6-5 and TRBJ1-3; D gene ambiguous. CDR1 and CDR2 from the germline V gene are MNHEY and SVGAGI. The CDR3 loop spans 15 amino acids. Trimming took off 1 base at V and 0 bases at J, with 7 bases between the two ends. The CDR3 here is CASSYFRGSGNTIYF. In DNA, the CDR3 is TGTGCCAGCAGTTACTTTCGCGGCTCTGGAAACACCATATATTTT.

The rearrangement links TRBV7-3 to TRBJ2-1; 10 bases match TRBD1. CDR1 is SGHTA and CDR2 is FQGTGA in the germline V gene. The CDR3 consists of 16 residues. V lost 0 bases to trimming and J lost 7 bases; unmatched junction nucleotides: 6. The CDR3 DNA sequence: TGTGCCAGCAGCTTAACTCGGACAGGGGGTCGGAATGAGCAGTTCTTC. As protein: CASSLTRTGGRNEQFF.

The chain combines TRBV9 with TRBJ1-6; the D gene is possibly TRBD1 (6 bases). The CDR3 consists of 15 residues. Deletions cut 4 bases from V and 7 bases from J, with 15 bases between. Germline assignment: CDR1 SGDLS and CDR2 YYNGEE. The DNA of the CDR3 is TGTGCCAGCAGCCCCCGGGGGGGCGTCAATTCACCCCTCCACTTT. Protein product: CASSPRGGVNSPLHF. The variable domain in full, completed from reference TRBV9 and TRBJ1-6, reads DSGVTQTPKHLITATGQRVTLRCSPRSGDLSVYWYQQSLDQGLQFLIQYYNGEERAKGNILERFSAQQFPDLHSELNLSSLELGDSALYFCASSPRGGVNSPLHFGNGTRLTVT.

The V and J genes are TRBV28 and TRBJ1-4; TRBD1 might be the D (6 bases). The V end lost 6 bases, the J end lost 1 base, and 18 bases lay between the germline ends. CDR1 is MDHEN and CDR2 is SYDVKM in the germline V gene. CDR3 length: 17 residues. The CDR3 loop reads CASRAWTVGKTNEKLFF. Written as DNA, the CDR3 is TGTGCCAGCAGAGCCTGGACAGTGGGGAAAACTAATGAAAAACTGTTTTTT.

This clone has only a few counts. CDR3 protein: CASSTPSGSSRGEQYF. The CDR3, as DNA: TGTGCCAGCAGCACTCCCTCGGGGAGCTCCCGGGGCGAGCAGTACTTC. V is TRBV9 and J is TRBJ2-7, with D perhaps matching TRBD2 (5 bases). The CDR3 has 16 amino acids. V gave up 4 bases and J gave up 6 bases, with 23 bases separating them. CDR1 is SGDLS, CDR2 YYNGEE, per germline.

The rearrangement links TRBV5-4 to TRBJ2-1, with no clear D. Trimming removed 0 bases from V and 7 bases from J, with 11 bases in between. This CDR3 is 14 amino acids long. The V gene's germline CDR1 is SGHNT and CDR2 YYREEE (reference sequence). CDR3 nucleotides: TGTGCCAGCAGCTTGGCCTCTAGTGAAAATGAGCAGTTCTTC. It specifies CASSLASSENEQFF.